This T cell receptor (beta chain) was found in a study of CD4 and CD8 cells across lung adenocarcinoma regions. One entry per CDR3 protein, called by TCRdb with MiXCR from the PCR reads. The profile shows approximately 8,800 distinct CDR3 sequences, about 56% of them singletons. A few counts support this clonotype. V was clipped by 6 bases and J by 6 bases; unmatched bases: 8. Germline V CDR1 and CDR2: SGHTA, FQGTGA. This CDR3 spans 16 amino acids. Localized lung adenocarcinoma, a non-small cell lung cancer, affected the donors. This chain connects TRBV7-3 to TRBJ2-1, with 13 nucleotides matching TRBD2. The sequencing sample was made of CD8+ T cells from the center of a lung tumor. This receptor was identified in a female donor with lung adenocarcinoma. The CD4 and CD8 labels of this study may be unreliable. The CDR3 region has the DNA TGTGCCAGCAGTCAGACCGGGACTAGCGGGGTCAATGAGCAGTTCTTC. Protein: CASSQTGTSGVNEQFF.